This T cell receptor beta chain was observed in a study of blood T cell repertoires in COVID-19. Original processing methods: The authors estimated nucleated cell counts from reference gene primer amplification. Assay used: immunoSEQ multiplex PCR; TCRdb lists only in-frame clones, some missing. V, J and clone size derive from that table, while D and trimming were established from the DNA sequence. Of 25,000 to 30,000 clones detected, 65% to 90% appear once; the ten largest clones hold roughly 26%. Germline CDR1 and CDR2: SQVTM and ANQGSEA. Trimming left V 6 bases short and J 0 bases short, with 11 bases between. The CDR3 contains 13 residues.

Sequenced material: peripheral blood. This TCR derives from a human donor in a cohort sampled during active COVID-19. The chain links TRBV29-1 to TRBJ1-1; D gene ambiguous. The CDR3 sequence: CSVSRVMNTEAFF. In nucleotides, the CDR3 is TGCAGCGTGAGTCGGGTAATGAACACTGAAGCTTTCTTT.